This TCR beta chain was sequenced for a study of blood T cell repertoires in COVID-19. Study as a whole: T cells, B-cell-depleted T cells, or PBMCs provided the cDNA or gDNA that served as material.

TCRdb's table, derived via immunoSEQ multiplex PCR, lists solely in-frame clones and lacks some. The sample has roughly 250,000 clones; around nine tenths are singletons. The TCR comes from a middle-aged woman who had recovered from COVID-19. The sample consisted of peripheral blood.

The CDR3 nucleotides read TGTGCCAGCAGCGTAGCTGCGGGGGCCAATGAAAAACTGTTTTTT. Its translation: CASSVAAGANEKLFF. The rearrangement uses TRBV9 and TRBJ1-4; TRBD1 is a possible D gene (6 bases). V was clipped by 0 bases and J by 5 bases, with 11 bases between them. Germline V gives CDR1 SGDLS, CDR2 YYNGEE. The CDR3 is made up of 15 amino acids.